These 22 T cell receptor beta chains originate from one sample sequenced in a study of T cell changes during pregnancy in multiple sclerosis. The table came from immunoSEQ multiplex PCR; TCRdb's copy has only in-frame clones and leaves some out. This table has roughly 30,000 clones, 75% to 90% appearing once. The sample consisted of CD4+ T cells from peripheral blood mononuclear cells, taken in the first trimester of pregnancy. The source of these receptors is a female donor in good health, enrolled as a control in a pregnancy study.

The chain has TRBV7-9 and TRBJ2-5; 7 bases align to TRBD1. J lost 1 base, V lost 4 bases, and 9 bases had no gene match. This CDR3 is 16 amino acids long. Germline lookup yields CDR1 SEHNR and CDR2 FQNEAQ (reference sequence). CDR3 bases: TGTGCCAGCAGCTACTTAACAGGGGTCCCCCAAGAGACCCAGTACTTC. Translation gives CASSYLTGVPQETQYF.

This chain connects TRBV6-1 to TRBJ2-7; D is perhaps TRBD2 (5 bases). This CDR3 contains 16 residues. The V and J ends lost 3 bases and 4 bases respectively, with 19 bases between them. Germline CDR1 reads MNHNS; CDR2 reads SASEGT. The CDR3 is CASSDDGMPASYEQYF. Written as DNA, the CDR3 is TGTGCCAGCAGTGACGACGGGATGCCAGCTTCTTACGAGCAGTACTTC.

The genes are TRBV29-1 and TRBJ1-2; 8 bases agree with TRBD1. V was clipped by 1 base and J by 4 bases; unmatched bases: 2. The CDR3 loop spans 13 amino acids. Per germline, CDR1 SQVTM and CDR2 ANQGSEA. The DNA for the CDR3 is TGCAGCGTTGAAGGAGACAGGGGCTATGGCTACACCTTC. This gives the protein CSVEGDRGYGYTF. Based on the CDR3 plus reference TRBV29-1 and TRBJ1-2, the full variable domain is SAVISQKPSRDICQRGTSLTIQCQVDSQVTMMFWYRQQPGQSLTLIATANQGSEATYESGFVIDKFPISRPNLTFSTLTVSNMSPEDSSIYLCSVEGDRGYGYTFGSGTRLTVV.

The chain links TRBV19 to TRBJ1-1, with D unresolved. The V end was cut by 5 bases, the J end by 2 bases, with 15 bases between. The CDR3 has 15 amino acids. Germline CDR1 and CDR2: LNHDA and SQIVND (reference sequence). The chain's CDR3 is CASSVPGEGNTEAFF. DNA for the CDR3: TGTGCCAGTAGTGTCCCGGGAGAGGGTAACACTGAAGCTTTCTTT.

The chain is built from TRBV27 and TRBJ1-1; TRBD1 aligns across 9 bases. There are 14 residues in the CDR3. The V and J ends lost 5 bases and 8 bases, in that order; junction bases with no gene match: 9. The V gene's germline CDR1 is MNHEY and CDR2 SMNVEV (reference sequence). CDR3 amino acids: CASSVRDRVREAFF. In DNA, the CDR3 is TGTGCCAGCAGTGTCCGGGACAGGGTTCGGGAAGCTTTCTTT.

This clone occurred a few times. CDR3: CASSLTQGSYEQYF. The CDR3 DNA sequence: TGTGCCAGCTCACTAACACAGGGAAGCTACGAGCAGTACTTC. The chain joins TRBV18 to TRBJ2-7; tentative D call: TRBD1 (6 bases). There are 14 residues in the CDR3. Germline CDR1 KGHSH, CDR2 LQKENI. V dropped 4 bases and J dropped 3 bases, with 13 bases sitting between them.

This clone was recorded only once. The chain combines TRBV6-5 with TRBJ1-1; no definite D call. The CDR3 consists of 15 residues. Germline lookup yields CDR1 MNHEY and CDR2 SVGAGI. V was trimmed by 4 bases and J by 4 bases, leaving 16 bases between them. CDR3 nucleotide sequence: TGTGCCAGCAGTTCCCGAGTCGGCGGCTTCACTGAAGCTTTCTTT. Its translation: CASSSRVGGFTEAFF.

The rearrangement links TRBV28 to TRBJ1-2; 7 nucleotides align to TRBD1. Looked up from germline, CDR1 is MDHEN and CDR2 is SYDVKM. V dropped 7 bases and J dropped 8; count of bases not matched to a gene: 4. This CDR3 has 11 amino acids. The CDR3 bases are TGTGCCAGCATCCAGGGGGGCGGCTACACCTTC. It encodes CASIQGGGYTF.

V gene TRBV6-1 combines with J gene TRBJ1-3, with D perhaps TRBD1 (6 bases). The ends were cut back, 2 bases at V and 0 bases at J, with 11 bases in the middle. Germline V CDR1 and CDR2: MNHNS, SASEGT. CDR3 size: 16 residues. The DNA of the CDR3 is TGTGCCAGCAGTGAACAGGGGCTGAACTCTGGAAACACCATATATTTT. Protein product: CASSEQGLNSGNTIYF.

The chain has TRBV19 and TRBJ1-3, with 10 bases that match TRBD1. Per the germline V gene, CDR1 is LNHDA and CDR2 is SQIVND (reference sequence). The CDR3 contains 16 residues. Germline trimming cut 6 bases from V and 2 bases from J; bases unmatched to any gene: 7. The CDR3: CASRQTGTGAGNTIYF. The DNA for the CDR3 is TGTGCCAGTAGACAAACCGGGACAGGGGCTGGAAACACCATATATTTT.

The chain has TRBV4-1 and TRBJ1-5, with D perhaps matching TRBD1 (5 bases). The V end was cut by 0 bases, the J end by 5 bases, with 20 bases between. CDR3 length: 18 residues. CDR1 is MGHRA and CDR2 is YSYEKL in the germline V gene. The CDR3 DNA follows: TGCGCCAGCAGCCAAGATAAAGACCGGACAATGACGGATCAGCCCCAGCATTTT. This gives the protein CASSQDKDRTMTDQPQHF.

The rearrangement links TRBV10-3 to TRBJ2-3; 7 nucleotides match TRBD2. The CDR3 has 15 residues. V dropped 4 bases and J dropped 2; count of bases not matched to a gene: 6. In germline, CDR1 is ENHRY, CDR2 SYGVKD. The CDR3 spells CAISVSGSYTDTQYF. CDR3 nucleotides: TGTGCCATCAGTGTTAGCGGGTCCTACACAGATACGCAGTATTTT.

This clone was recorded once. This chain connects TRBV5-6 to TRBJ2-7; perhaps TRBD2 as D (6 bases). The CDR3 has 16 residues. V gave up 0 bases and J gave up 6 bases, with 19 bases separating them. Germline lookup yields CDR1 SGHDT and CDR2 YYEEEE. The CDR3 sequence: CASSLAPGRDWSEQYF. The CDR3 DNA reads TGTGCCAGCAGCTTGGCGCCTGGCAGGGACTGGTCCGAGCAGTACTTC.

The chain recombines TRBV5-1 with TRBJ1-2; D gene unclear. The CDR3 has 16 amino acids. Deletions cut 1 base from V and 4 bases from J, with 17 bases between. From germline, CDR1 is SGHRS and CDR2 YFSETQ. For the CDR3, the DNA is TGCGCCAGCAGCTTGCTTCCCGACTCCTACCTCTATGGCTACACCTTC. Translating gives CASSLLPDSYLYGYTF.

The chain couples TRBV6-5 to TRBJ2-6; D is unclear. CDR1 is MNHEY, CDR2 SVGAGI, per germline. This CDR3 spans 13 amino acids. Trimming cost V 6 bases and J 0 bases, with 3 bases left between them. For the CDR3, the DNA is TGTGCCAGCAGCCACTCTGGGGCCAACGTCCTGACTTTC. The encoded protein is CASSHSGANVLTF.

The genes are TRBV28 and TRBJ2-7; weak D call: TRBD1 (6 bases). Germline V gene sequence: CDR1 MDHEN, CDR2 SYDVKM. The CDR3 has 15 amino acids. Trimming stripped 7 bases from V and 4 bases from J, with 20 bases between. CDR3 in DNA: TGTGCCAGCATGGGCCCGGGACAACTACTTTACGAGCAGTACTTC. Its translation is CASMGPGQLLYEQYF.

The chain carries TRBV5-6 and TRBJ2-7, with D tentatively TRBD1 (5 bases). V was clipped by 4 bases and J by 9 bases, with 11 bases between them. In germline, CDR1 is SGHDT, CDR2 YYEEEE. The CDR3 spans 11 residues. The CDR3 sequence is CASSVSGLQYF. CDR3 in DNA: TGTGCCAGCAGCGTATCAGGGCTGCAGTACTTC.

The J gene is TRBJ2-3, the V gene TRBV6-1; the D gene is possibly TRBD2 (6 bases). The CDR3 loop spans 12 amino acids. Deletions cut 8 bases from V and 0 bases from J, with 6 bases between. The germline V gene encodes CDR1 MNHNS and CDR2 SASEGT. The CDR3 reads CASRESTDTQYF. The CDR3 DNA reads TGTGCCAGCCGGGAGAGCACAGATACGCAGTATTTT.

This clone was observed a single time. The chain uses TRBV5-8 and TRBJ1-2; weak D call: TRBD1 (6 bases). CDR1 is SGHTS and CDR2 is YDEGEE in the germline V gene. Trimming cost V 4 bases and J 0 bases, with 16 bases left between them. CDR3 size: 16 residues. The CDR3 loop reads CASSRGQPIANYGYTF. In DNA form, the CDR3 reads TGTGCCAGCAGCCGTGGACAGCCCATAGCTAACTATGGCTACACCTTC.

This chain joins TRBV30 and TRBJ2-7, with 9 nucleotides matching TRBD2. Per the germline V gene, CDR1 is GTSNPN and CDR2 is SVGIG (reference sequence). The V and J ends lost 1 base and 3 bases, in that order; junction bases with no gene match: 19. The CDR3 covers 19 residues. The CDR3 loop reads CAWSGPHLAGIRNFYEQYF. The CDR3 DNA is TGTGCCTGGAGTGGCCCCCACCTAGCGGGGATTCGGAATTTCTACGAGCAGTACTTC.

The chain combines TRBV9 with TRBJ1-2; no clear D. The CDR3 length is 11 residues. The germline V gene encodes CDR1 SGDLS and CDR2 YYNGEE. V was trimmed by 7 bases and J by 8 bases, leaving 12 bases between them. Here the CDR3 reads CASGLSGGYTF. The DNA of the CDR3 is TGTGCCAGCGGACTGTCCGGGGGCTACACCTTC.

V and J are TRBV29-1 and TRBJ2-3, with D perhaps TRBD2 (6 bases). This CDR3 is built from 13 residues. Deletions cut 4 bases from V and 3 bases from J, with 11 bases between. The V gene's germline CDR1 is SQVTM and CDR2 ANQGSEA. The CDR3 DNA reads TGCAGCGTTGTTGGCGGGATGACAGATACGCAGTATTTT. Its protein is CSVVGGMTDTQYF.